This T cell receptor (beta chain) was identified during a study of cytomegalovirus exposure and HLA in healthy donors. This clone was observed a single time. Antigen: not known. Whole-study findings and limits: Reported results showed that the classifier diagnosed cytomegalovirus status with high specificity and sensitivity. The study recorded some 160 TCR beta chains that were cytomegalovirus-associated. Information on immune exposure was restricted to one variable (CMV serostatus).

V was shortened by 4 bases and J by 5 bases, with 8 bases between the two germline ends. CDR3 length equals 12 residues. Germline V gene sequence: CDR1 WSHSY, CDR2 SAAADI. PCR involved 60 Vbeta and 13 Jbeta primers. Per the original methods: An analysis that came later counted tens of millions of unique TCR beta chains, approximately 10 million shared. TCRdb's copy holds only in-frame clones and misses some; the assay was immunoSEQ multiplex PCR. That table gives V, J and clone size, and the DNA gave D and trimming. The sample carries roughly 150,000 clones, less than 85% recorded once. This TCR was sampled from a woman between 50 and 59 years old in good health and CMV-seropositive. The J gene is TRBJ1-1, the V gene TRBV10-2; a weak D match, TRBD1 (5 bases). Sequenced material: PBMCs. In nucleotides, the CDR3 is TGCGCCAGCAGTGGGGGGGGGACTGAAGCTTTCTTT. Protein sequence: CASSGGGTEAFF.